Included here is one T cell receptor (beta chain) sequence, with context. Its antigen remains unidentified. These data are taken from a study of CD8+ T cells in alopecia areata. Turning to the study itself: Tofacitinib lasted 6 to 18 months, then 6 months off drug.

Patients with alopecia areata provided lesional scalp punch biopsies as well as peripheral blood. V lost 3 bases and J lost 7, with 18 bases in between. CDR1 is SEHNR, CDR2 FQNEAQ, per germline (reference sequence). The CDR3 extends over 15 amino acids. Findings of the study overall: Normal skin contains resident alphabeta T cells, and these are also sequenced in scalp samples. Clonality exceeded that of normal scalp in lesional scalp, most notably in alopecia totalis/universalis.

Reverse transcription of extracted RNA yielded cDNA, which provided the sequencing template. The protocol was immunoSEQ multiplex PCR, while the TCRdb copy is restricted to in-frame clones and leaves out a portion. The sample lists over 150,000 clones, about 60% occurring once. The V and J genes are TRBV7-9 and TRBJ1-2, with a possible D match to TRBD1 (5 bases). The TCR was taken from a human donor with alopecia areata. Material: CD4+ T cells sorted from blood, obtained at week 0. CDR3 residues: CASSFLAATGSGYTF. The CDR3 DNA reads as TGTGCCAGCAGCTTTTTGGCAGCCACAGGAAGTGGCTACACCTTC.